These T cell receptor beta chains were read from a single sample in a study of technical replicates of blood from a handful of donors. Assay used: immunoSEQ multiplex PCR; TCRdb lists only in-frame clones, some missing. In the table there are tens of thousands of clones, roughly 88% of which are singletons. The specimen sequenced was PBMCs. These receptors were taken from a human donor in good health. Some clones in this sample may be carry-over from other donors' samples. The CDR3 runs from the conserved cysteine through the conserved F or W. The order of the fields is D gene, V gene, clone size, J gene, CDR3 DNA, CDR3 protein. A D gene is named only where the DNA matches it firmly. Not every row has a clone size; where given, it reads once, few, many or a size class.

d_gene: NA
v_gene: TRBV27
abundance: NA
j_gene: TRBJ2-7
CDR3nt: TGTGCCAGCAGTTTCGCTACAGGGTCCTACGAGCAGTACTTC
CDR3aa: CASSFATGSYEQYF

d_gene: NA
v_gene: TRBV6-1
abundance: NA
j_gene: TRBJ2-7
CDR3nt: TGTGCCAGCAGGACTACACAGAGCTCCTACGAGCAGTACTTC
CDR3aa: CASRTTQSSYEQYF

d_gene: TRBD1
v_gene: TRBV6-6
abundance: NA
j_gene: TRBJ2-7
CDR3nt: TGTGCCATAACGTCGGGACAGCTCTCCTACGAGCAGTACTTC
CDR3aa: CAITSGQLSYEQYF

d_gene: NA
v_gene: TRBV2
abundance: NA
j_gene: TRBJ1-2
CDR3nt: TGTGCCAGCGGACGGGACTCTCGGCGGGGCTACACCTTC
CDR3aa: CASGRDSRRGYTF

d_gene: NA
v_gene: TRBV7-5
abundance: NA
j_gene: TRBJ2-7
CDR3nt: TGTGCCAGCAGCTCCCTCCTCCCACAGAATCAATACGAGCAGTACTTC
CDR3aa: CASSSLLPQNQYEQYF

d_gene: TRBD1
v_gene: TRBV12-5
abundance: NA
j_gene: TRBJ1-5
CDR3nt: TGTGCTAGTGGTGGGACAGGACTTCAGCCCCAGCATTTT
CDR3aa: CASGGTGLQPQHF

d_gene: TRBD2
v_gene: TRBV18
abundance: NA
j_gene: TRBJ2-3
CDR3nt: TGTGCCAGCTCACCTACTCCGAGCGGGGGGGACTCAGATACGCAGTATTTT
CDR3aa: CASSPTPSGGDSDTQYF

d_gene: NA
v_gene: TRBV18
abundance: NA
j_gene: TRBJ1-5
CDR3nt: TGTGCCAGCTCCCTGGGACATTTGAGCAATCAGCCCCAGCATTTT
CDR3aa: CASSLGHLSNQPQHF

d_gene: TRBD1
v_gene: TRBV7-9
abundance: NA
j_gene: TRBJ1-3
CDR3nt: TGTGCCAGCAGCCATTCCGGGACAGATCTATCTGGAAACACCATATATTTT
CDR3aa: CASSHSGTDLSGNTIYF

d_gene: TRBD1
v_gene: TRBV6-5
abundance: NA
j_gene: TRBJ1-2
CDR3nt: TGTGCCAGCAGTTGGGACAGGCATGGCTACACCTTC
CDR3aa: CASSWDRHGYTF

d_gene: TRBD2
v_gene: TRBV4-2
abundance: many
j_gene: TRBJ2-3
CDR3nt: TGTGCCAGCAGCCAGGAAGTAGCGGGAGGGACAGATACGCAGTATTTT
CDR3aa: CASSQEVAGGTDTQYF

d_gene: NA
v_gene: TRBV5-1
abundance: NA
j_gene: TRBJ1-4
CDR3nt: TGCGCCAGCAGCTTGGTTCCCGCGGATGAAAAACTGTTTTTT
CDR3aa: CASSLVPADEKLFF

d_gene: TRBD1
v_gene: TRBV6-5
abundance: NA
j_gene: TRBJ1-5
CDR3nt: TGTGCCAGAGAAAGGGGGCGACGGAATCAGCCCCAGCATTTT
CDR3aa: CARERGRRNQPQHF

d_gene: TRBD2
v_gene: TRBV6-1
abundance: NA
j_gene: TRBJ2-3
CDR3nt: TGTGCCAGCAGTGTGCTAGCGGGGAGCACAGATACGCAGTATTTT
CDR3aa: CASSVLAGSTDTQYF

d_gene: TRBD1
v_gene: TRBV7-2
abundance: NA
j_gene: TRBJ1-1
CDR3nt: TGTGCCAGCAGCTCCGATGGACAGGGTGACACTGAAGCTTTCTTT
CDR3aa: CASSSDGQGDTEAFF

d_gene: TRBD2
v_gene: TRBV2
abundance: few
j_gene: TRBJ2-5
CDR3nt: TGTGCCAGCAGCGCACCTAGCGGATGGGAAGAGACCCAGTACTTC
CDR3aa: CASSAPSGWEETQYF

d_gene: NA
v_gene: TRBV6-1
abundance: NA
j_gene: TRBJ2-2
CDR3nt: TGTGCCAGCAGTGAAGTGTGGGGGCGTGGGGAGCTGTTTTTT
CDR3aa: CASSEVWGRGELFF

d_gene: TRBD1
v_gene: TRBV6-5
abundance: NA
j_gene: TRBJ2-7
CDR3nt: TGTGCCAGCAGAATAAACAGGGGGACCGCCTACGAGCAGTACTTC
CDR3aa: CASRINRGTAYEQYF

d_gene: NA
v_gene: TRBV7-2
abundance: NA
j_gene: TRBJ1-2
CDR3nt: TGTGCCAGCAGCTATCCAGGAGCGAAGGGGTCTGGCTACACCTTC
CDR3aa: CASSYPGAKGSGYTF

d_gene: NA
v_gene: TRBV30
abundance: NA
j_gene: TRBJ1-1
CDR3nt: TGTGCCTGGAGTGACACCCTTGAAGCTTTCTTT
CDR3aa: CAWSDTLEAFF

d_gene: NA
v_gene: TRBV7-2
abundance: NA
j_gene: TRBJ2-7
CDR3nt: TGTGCCAGCAGCTTAGAAAGGGGCCCGCATTTGCAGTACTTC
CDR3aa: CASSLERGPHLQYF

d_gene: TRBD2
v_gene: TRBV7-3
abundance: NA
j_gene: TRBJ2-3
CDR3nt: TGTGCCAGCAGCTTGCTAGCGGGGGGCACAGATACGCAGTATTTT
CDR3aa: CASSLLAGGTDTQYF

d_gene: NA
v_gene: TRBV6-5
abundance: NA
j_gene: TRBJ2-7
CDR3nt: TGTGCCAGCAGTTACGCGGGCAGAAACTACGAGCAGTACTTC
CDR3aa: CASSYAGRNYEQYF

d_gene: NA
v_gene: TRBV30
abundance: NA
j_gene: TRBJ1-1
CDR3nt: TGTGCCTGTCCTAAGGGGGGGAGCGGCACTGAAGCTTTCTTT
CDR3aa: CACPKGGSGTEAFF

d_gene: TRBD2
v_gene: TRBV30
abundance: NA
j_gene: TRBJ2-1
CDR3nt: TGTGCCTGGAGTGGTCTAGCGGGAGGACCAAATGAGCAGTTCTTC
CDR3aa: CAWSGLAGGPNEQFF

d_gene: NA
v_gene: TRBV7-3
abundance: NA
j_gene: TRBJ2-7
CDR3nt: TGTGCCAGCAGCGAGGCACCCAGATACGAGCAGTACTTC
CDR3aa: CASSEAPRYEQYF

d_gene: TRBD1
v_gene: TRBV19
abundance: NA
j_gene: TRBJ2-7
CDR3nt: TGTGCCAGTAGTATAGAACAGGGGGTCTACGAGCAGTACTTC
CDR3aa: CASSIEQGVYEQYF

d_gene: TRBD1
v_gene: TRBV11-2
abundance: once
j_gene: TRBJ2-3
CDR3nt: TGTGCCAGCAGCTTGACAGGGGGCGTAGATACGCAGTATTTT
CDR3aa: CASSLTGGVDTQYF

d_gene: TRBD1
v_gene: TRBV9
abundance: NA
j_gene: TRBJ1-6
CDR3nt: TGTGCCAGCAGCGCGACAGGGAACTATAATTCACCCCTCCACTTT
CDR3aa: CASSATGNYNSPLHF

d_gene: TRBD1
v_gene: TRBV2
abundance: NA
j_gene: TRBJ1-4
CDR3nt: TGTGCCAGCAGCGTCCGGGACAGGGTCAGGTCGTCTAATGAAAAACTGTTTTTT
CDR3aa: CASSVRDRVRSSNEKLFF

d_gene: TRBD1
v_gene: TRBV10-1
abundance: NA
j_gene: TRBJ1-2
CDR3nt: TGCGCCAGCAGTGAGAAGACAGGGGGGGCCCGTGACTATGGCTACACCTTC
CDR3aa: CASSEKTGGARDYGYTF

d_gene: NA
v_gene: TRBV6-6
abundance: NA
j_gene: TRBJ1-1
CDR3nt: TGTGCCAGCACCAGCGCGGCGTTTGCTGAAGCTTTCTTT
CDR3aa: CASTSAAFAEAFF

d_gene: NA
v_gene: TRBV18
abundance: NA
j_gene: TRBJ2-3
CDR3nt: TGTGCCAGCTCACCACCTAGCGGCACAGATACGCAGTATTTT
CDR3aa: CASSPPSGTDTQYF

d_gene: NA
v_gene: TRBV7-6
abundance: once
j_gene: TRBJ2-7
CDR3nt: TGTGCCAGCAGCTCCGGGGCGGAGGGAGAGCAGTACTTC
CDR3aa: CASSSGAEGEQYF

d_gene: TRBD1
v_gene: TRBV7-2
abundance: NA
j_gene: TRBJ2-4
CDR3nt: TGTGCCAGCAGCCCTGGACAGGGTGGGGACAAAAACATTCAGTACTTC
CDR3aa: CASSPGQGGDKNIQYF

d_gene: NA
v_gene: TRBV6-6
abundance: NA
j_gene: TRBJ1-1
CDR3nt: TGTGCCAGCAGTTGGGGGCGTGAAGCTTTCTTT
CDR3aa: CASSWGREAFF

d_gene: NA
v_gene: TRBV9
abundance: NA
j_gene: TRBJ2-2
CDR3nt: TGTGCCAGCAGCGTAGCCGGGACCGGGGAGCTGTTTTTT
CDR3aa: CASSVAGTGELFF

d_gene: TRBD1
v_gene: TRBV6-5
abundance: once
j_gene: TRBJ2-7
CDR3nt: TGTGCCAGCAGTTACGACGGGACAGGGGGCTACGAGCAGTACTTC
CDR3aa: CASSYDGTGGYEQYF

d_gene: NA
v_gene: TRBV7-8
abundance: NA
j_gene: TRBJ1-2
CDR3nt: TGTGCCACCCGGACTGATAACTATGGCTACACCTTC
CDR3aa: CATRTDNYGYTF

d_gene: TRBD2
v_gene: TRBV7-3
abundance: NA
j_gene: TRBJ2-2
CDR3nt: TGTGCCAGCAGCTTAAGAGGGACTAAAACGAACACCGGGGAGCTGTTTTTT
CDR3aa: CASSLRGTKTNTGELFF

d_gene: NA
v_gene: TRBV18
abundance: NA
j_gene: TRBJ2-1
CDR3nt: TGTGCCAGCTCACCACAAGACAGAGGCTCCTACAATGAGCAGTTCTTC
CDR3aa: CASSPQDRGSYNEQFF

d_gene: NA
v_gene: TRBV25-1
abundance: NA
j_gene: TRBJ1-3
CDR3nt: TGTGCCAGCAGTGTGGGCTCCTCTGGAGGAAACACCATATATTTT
CDR3aa: CASSVGSSGGNTIYF

d_gene: NA
v_gene: TRBV9
abundance: NA
j_gene: TRBJ1-2
CDR3nt: TGTGCCAGCAGCGTAGGGGAGACAGGCCTCTATGGCTACACCTTC
CDR3aa: CASSVGETGLYGYTF

d_gene: NA
v_gene: TRBV29-1
abundance: NA
j_gene: TRBJ1-1
CDR3nt: TGCAGCGTTCTAGACCAATTAGGTGGCACTGAAGCTTTCTTT
CDR3aa: CSVLDQLGGTEAFF

d_gene: NA
v_gene: TRBV5-6
abundance: NA
j_gene: TRBJ2-5
CDR3nt: TGTGCCAGCAGCTTGTTTCGGGGACAAGAGACCCAGTACTTC
CDR3aa: CASSLFRGQETQYF